This TCR beta chain originates from a study of shared clonotypes between healthy human individuals. Overall study: Each donor's CD8 memory used one plate, CD8 naive two, each CD4 subset three. Study results and limitations: A generally larger estimated richness was seen in naive subsets than in memory subsets. It was observed that 5% to 6.5% of naive CD4 clonotypes were shared across several donors.

Sequenced by immunoSEQ multiplex PCR; TCRdb stores in-frame clones only, minus some. The sample carries about 2 million clones, roughly 94% recorded once. The naive CD8 population came from CD45RO-negative cells selected for CCR7, without terminally differentiated effector memory CD45RA+ cells. This clone occurred once. Its antigen is unidentified. Trimming shortened V by 2 bases and J by 1 base, and 10 bases separated the two germline ends. Germline V gene lookup returns CDR1 SGHTS and CDR2 YDEGEE. The length of the CDR3 is 16 residues. Sequencing was performed on naive CD8+ T cells sorted from blood. The chain combines TRBV5-8 with TRBJ2-6; D uncertain. This TCR was recovered from a young man in good health. DNA of the CDR3: TGTGCCAGCAGCTTAAATGGTCTATCTGGGGCCAACGTCCTGACTTTC. Its translation is CASSLNGLSGANVLTF. Together with reference TRBV5-8 and TRBJ2-6, the CDR3 gives the full variable domain: EAGVTQSPTHLIKTRGQQATLRCSPISGHTSVYWYQQALGLGLQFLLWYDEGEERNRGNFPPRFSGRQFPNYSSELNVNALELEDSALYLCASSLNGLSGANVLTFGAGSRLTVL.